This passage covers 27 T cell receptor beta chains from one sample sequenced in a study of Graves' ophthalmopathy and Graves' hyperthyroidism. The authors amplified TCR beta CDR3 regions from RNA transcripts. HTBI-primed RT-PCR formed the first round, and a multiplex PCR formed the second. TCRdb processed the multiplex PCR reads anew with MiXCR; each CDR3 protein has one entry. The table shows over a million distinct CDR3 sequences, with 35% to 40% occurring only once. Sequences were obtained from peripheral blood or thyroid tissue (not recorded which). All receptors come from an adult man with Graves' hyperthyroidism.

As regards this clonotype: This may arise from a read error, as a much more abundant clone is one base away. Because it lacks the conserved phenylalanine or tryptophan at the end, this CDR3 is likely a read error. CDR3 DNA sequence: TGCGCCAGCAGCACTACAGGGGGTTTTAGGGAGACCCAGTACTGC. The encoded protein is CASSTTGGFRETQYC. V usage is TRBV5-1 and J usage is TRBJ2-5, with TRBD1 identical over 8 bases. Germline V gene data show CDR1 as SGHRS and CDR2 as YFSETQ. With V trimmed by 4 bases and J by 5 bases, 10 bases remained unmatched. This CDR3 contains 15 residues.

The V and J genes are TRBV6-6 and TRBJ1-3; no reliable D call. The CDR3 runs 14 residues. The germline V gene has CDR1 MNHNY and CDR2 SVGAGI (reference sequence). With 6 bases removed from V and 3 bases from J, the gap between germline ends came to 12 bases. The CDR3 region has the DNA TGTGCCAGCAGGCAGCCGAGCTTTGGAAACACCATATATTTT. Translation gives CASRQPSFGNTIYF.

This clonotype showed up many times. The chain recombines TRBV25-1 with TRBJ2-7; D is unresolved. The CDR3 spans 14 residues. CDR1 is MGHDK and CDR2 is SYGVNS in the germline V gene. Trimming stripped 1 base from V and 5 bases from J, with 12 bases between. In DNA, the CDR3 is TGTGCCAGCAGTGAATCGTTCCGGGCCCACGAGCAGTACTTC. Its translation is CASSESFRAHEQYF.

To note about this clonotype: This may stem from a read error, because a much larger clone lies one nucleotide away. The V and J genes are TRBV20-1 and TRBJ1-6; D gene unclear. Germline CDR1 is DFQATT and CDR2 is SNEGSKA (reference sequence). The CDR3 is 14 amino acids. V lost 5 bases, J lost 0 bases, and 8 bases lay in between. The CDR3 loop is CSAPHPSYNSPLHF. CDR3 in DNA: TGCAGTGCTCCACACCCCTCCTATAATTCACCCCTCCACTTT.

This clonotype was observed at least ten times. V gene TRBV4-3 combines with J gene TRBJ2-2, with D perhaps given as TRBD1 or TRBD2 (6 bases each). The length of the CDR3 is 16 residues. Germline V gene sequence: CDR1 LGHNA, CDR2 YSLEER. V gave up 1 base and J gave up 0 bases, with 9 bases separating them. The CDR3 DNA reads TGCGCCAGCAGCCAAGTGGGGGGCGCGAACACCGGGGAGCTGTTTTTT. Translating gives CASSQVGGANTGELFF.

Regarding this clonotype: This may be a read error: a much more frequent sequence differs by one nucleotide. The chain uses TRBV7-6 and TRBJ1-2; 10 nucleotides align to TRBD1. The germline V gene encodes CDR1 SGHVS and CDR2 FNYEAQ. This CDR3 spans 14 amino acids. CDR3 loop: CAGSSGTGDYGYTF. The CDR3 bases are TGTGCCGGCAGTTCTGGGACAGGGGATTATGGCTACACCTTC. Using reference TRBV7-6 and TRBJ1-2 for the parts outside the CDR3, the full variable domain is GAGVSQSPRYKVTKRGQDVALRCDPISGHVSLYWYRQALGQGPEFLTYFNYEAQQDKSGLPNDRFSAERPEGSISTLTIQRTEQRDSAMYRCAGSSGTGDYGYTFGSGTRLTVV.

V usage is TRBV5-1 and J usage is TRBJ2-2; D tentatively fits TRBD1 or TRBD2 (5 bases each). The V end was cut by 4 bases, the J end by 5 bases, with 15 bases between. The CDR3 totals 15 residues. Germline loops: CDR1 SGHRS, CDR2 YFSETQ. CDR3 bases: TGCGCCAGCAGCCCGGGACGGTGCTGGACCGGGGAGCTGTTTTTT. It codes for CASSPGRCWTGELFF.

This clonotype was recorded a few times. V usage is TRBV7-2 and J usage is TRBJ2-5; D may match TRBD1 or TRBD2 (6 bases each). Trimming took off 1 base at V and 3 bases at J, with 15 bases between the two ends. Germline V gives CDR1 SGHTA, CDR2 FQGNSA. This CDR3 is built from 16 residues. The CDR3 region is CASSLVQDGGKETQYF. CDR3 coding DNA: TGTGCCAGCAGCTTAGTACAGGACGGGGGCAAAGAGACCCAGTACTTC.

The CDR3 is CAISEGGAGYPYGYTF. In DNA form, the CDR3 reads TGTGCCATCAGTGAGGGGGGAGCGGGATACCCCTATGGCTACACCTTC. The chain employs TRBV10-3 and TRBJ1-2; D perhaps matches TRBD1 (5 bases). CDR3 length: 16 residues. Germline V gene data show CDR1 as ENHRY and CDR2 as SYGVKD. V was cut by 2 bases and J by 4 bases, with 17 bases left in between.

CDR3 residues: CASSFTGTGWYGYTF. The CDR3, as DNA: TGCGCCAGCAGCTTTACCGGGACAGGGTGGTATGGCTACACCTTC. This rearrangement joins TRBV5-1 to TRBJ1-2, with 9 bases fitting TRBD1. The J segment lost 5 bases and the V segment lost 2 bases, leaving 7 bases of the junction unmatched. CDR1 is SGHRS, CDR2 YFSETQ, per germline. The CDR3 consists of 15 residues.

This clonotype was recorded at least ten times. The genes are TRBV7-3 and TRBJ2-5, with TRBD2 matching over 10 bases. The CDR3 runs 14 residues. V was pared by 4 bases and J by 4 bases, with 3 bases of the junction left unmatched. From germline, CDR1 is SGHTA and CDR2 FQGTGA. The CDR3 sequence: CASSSSGSAETQYF. The CDR3 bases are TGTGCCAGCAGCTCTAGCGGGAGTGCAGAGACCCAGTACTTC. The entire variable domain, with the rest obtained from reference TRBV7-3 and TRBJ2-5, is as follows: GAGVSQTPSNKVTEKGKYVELRCDPISGHTALYWYRQSLGQGPEFLIYFQGTGAADDSGLPNDRFFAVRPEGSVSTLKIQRTERGDSAVYLCASSSSGSAETQYFGPGTRLLVL.

In this sample, this clonotype turned up many times. The rearrangement joins TRBV7-2 to TRBJ2-5, with 10 bases lining up with TRBD2. CDR1 and CDR2 from the germline V gene are SGHTA and FQGNSA. The CDR3 is 17 residues long. V was pared by 3 bases and J by 4 bases, with 11 bases of the junction left unmatched. This CDR3 reads CASSFPPSGGSVETQYF. CDR3 coding DNA: TGTGCCAGCAGCTTCCCGCCTAGCGGGGGTTCTGTAGAGACCCAGTACTTC.

There are many counts of this clonotype. The rearrangement uses TRBV10-2 and TRBJ1-1, with unresolved D. The CDR3 covers 14 residues. Germline-derived CDR1 and CDR2 are WSHSY and SAAADI. V was shortened by 6 bases and J by 0 bases, with 11 bases between the two germline ends. The CDR3 DNA reads as TGCGCCAGCAGAGGGAACAACATGAACACTGAAGCTTTCTTT. This encodes CASRGNNMNTEAFF.

V gene TRBV6-5 combines with J gene TRBJ2-7, with D perhaps TRBD2 (5 bases). CDR3 length: 13 residues. The germline V and J ends were trimmed by 2 bases and 6 bases, with 11 bases remaining between them. The germline V gene encodes CDR1 MNHEY and CDR2 SVGAGI. The CDR3 region has the DNA TGTGCCAGCAGTTACGGTAGCGCGGGCGAGCAGTACTTC. Amino acid sequence: CASSYGSAGEQYF.

CDR3: CASNPGQRFSYEQYF. The CDR3 DNA sequence: TGTGCCAGCAACCCTGGACAGCGCTTCTCCTACGAGCAGTACTTC. V gene TRBV7-8 combines with J gene TRBJ2-7, with D tentatively TRBD1 (6 bases). There are 15 residues in the CDR3. Germline V CDR1 and CDR2: SGHVS, FQNEAQ. V was cut by 7 bases and J by 0 bases, with 16 bases left in between.

There are a few counts of this clonotype. One junction end disagrees with the germline gene, perhaps due to a read error. The V gene is TRBV10-3, the J gene TRBJ2-7; 7 bases are shared with TRBD2. Germline V lookup: CDR1 ENHRY, CDR2 SYGVKD. This CDR3 is built from 14 residues. The CDR3 loop is CASSSAGRPLEQYF. CDR3 nucleotide sequence: TGTGCCAGCAGTTCAGCGGGAAGACCCCTCGAGCAGTACTTC.

This clonotype was counted between two and nine times. V and J are TRBV6-2 or TRBV6-3 and TRBJ2-2; a weak D match, TRBD1 (6 bases). This CDR3 comprises 15 residues. Per germline, CDR1 MNHEY and CDR2 SVGEGT. Trimming stripped 6 bases from V and 5 bases from J, with 16 bases between. The CDR3 spells CASSPDSQGTGELFF. CDR3 sequence (DNA): TGTGCCAGCAGCCCGGACAGCCAGGGTACCGGGGAGCTGTTTTTT.

On this clonotype itself: This may be a read error, as it is one base from a much larger clone. The chain carries TRBV10-3 and TRBJ1-5, with D unresolved. The CDR3 runs 16 residues. The ends were cut back, 5 bases at V and 7 bases at J, with 21 bases in the middle. Germline assignment: CDR1 ENHRY and CDR2 SYGVKD. CDR3 sequence (DNA): TGTGCCATCAGTTACTTATCGGGAAGGGAGGCGCAGCCCCAGCATTTT. Residues: CAISYLSGREAQPQHF.

This chain links TRBV7-3 with TRBJ1-5; no clear D. Germline CDR1 is SGHTA and CDR2 is FQGTGA. The CDR3 covers 18 residues. V was cut by 4 bases and J by 0 bases, with 19 bases left in between. In DNA, the CDR3 is TGTGCCAGCAGCTCGGCGGACTCTGGAACGTATAGCAATCAGCCCCAGCATTTT. Amino acid sequence: CASSSADSGTYSNQPQHF.

In this sample, this clonotype turned up once. The chain has TRBV20-1 and TRBJ1-5; TRBD1 matches at 10 bases. V was clipped by 3 bases and J by 4 bases; unmatched bases: 6. Germline lookup yields CDR1 DFQATT and CDR2 SNEGSKA (reference sequence). CDR3 length: 15 amino acids. This CDR3 is CSARPGQGYNQPQHF. The CDR3 DNA sequence: TGCAGTGCTAGGCCGGGACAGGGGTATAATCAGCCCCAGCATTTT.

This clonotype was seen at least ten times. The chain carries TRBV9 and TRBJ1-1; tentative D call: TRBD1 (6 bases). The V end lost 4 bases, the J end lost 5 bases, and 18 bases lay between the germline ends. The V gene's germline CDR1 is SGDLS and CDR2 YYNGEE. This CDR3 contains 15 residues. The CDR3 nucleotides read TGTGCCAGCAGCCAACGTGGGGGGGCAGGTACTGAAGCTTTCTTT. Protein sequence: CASSQRGGAGTEAFF.

This sequence joins TRBV20-1 and TRBJ2-7, with TRBD2 identical over 8 bases. The CDR3 covers 14 residues. Germline-derived CDR1 and CDR2 are DFQATT and SNEGSKA (reference sequence). Germline trimming cut 2 bases from V and 5 bases from J; bases unmatched to any gene: 8. CDR3 amino acids: CSARYGTRDHEQYF. DNA of the CDR3: TGCAGTGCTAGATACGGGACTAGAGACCACGAGCAGTACTTC.

The rearrangement joins TRBV7-3 to TRBJ1-6; no firm D call. CDR3 length equals 15 residues. Trimming stripped 4 bases from V and 9 bases from J, with 16 bases between. In germline, CDR1 is SGHTA, CDR2 FQGTGA. CDR3 sequence reads: CASSYTVTRGSPLHF. CDR3 nucleotide sequence: TGTGCCAGCAGCTACACTGTGACCCGGGGTTCACCCCTCCACTTT.

The chain carries TRBV7-9 and TRBJ1-2, with TRBD1 identical over 8 bases. V trimming: 5 bases; J trimming: 5 bases; junction bases outside the gene matches: 10. The CDR3 totals 15 residues. From germline, CDR1 is SEHNR and CDR2 FQNEAQ (reference sequence). The CDR3 spells CASSRGQGGAYGYTF. As DNA, the CDR3 is TGTGCCAGCAGCCGAGGACAGGGCGGGGCTTATGGCTACACCTTC.

This chain uses TRBV7-9 with TRBJ2-7; D may be TRBD1 (5 bases). Between the trimmed V and J ends, which lost 6 bases and 0 bases, there was a span of 18 bases. The germline V gene has CDR1 SEHNR and CDR2 FQNEAQ (reference sequence). The CDR3 covers 16 residues. The CDR3 region has the DNA TGTGCCAGCAGGAGTTTGACGACAGAGTTCTCCTACGAGCAGTACTTC. Translation: CASRSLTTEFSYEQYF.

This clonotype was detected many times. The genes are TRBV29-1 and TRBJ2-5; 8 nucleotides agree with TRBD2. CDR1 and CDR2 from the germline V gene are SQVTM and ANQGSEA. This CDR3 is 14 amino acids long. The V and J ends lost 0 bases and 3 bases, in that order; junction bases with no gene match: 3. CDR3 sequence (DNA): TGCAGCGTTGAAGACTCGGGACTAGAAGAGACCCAGTACTTC. Translated: CSVEDSGLEETQYF.

This clonotype was observed many times. The chain joins TRBV25-1 to TRBJ2-7, with D tentatively TRBD2 (5 bases). Trimming stripped 1 base from V and 3 bases from J, with 10 bases between. Germline lookup yields CDR1 MGHDK and CDR2 SYGVNS. CDR3 length: 14 amino acids. This CDR3 reads CASSESSGFYEQYF. CDR3 nucleotide sequence: TGTGCCAGCAGTGAATCCAGCGGATTCTACGAGCAGTACTTC.